This T cell receptor beta chain was captured in a study of CXCR3-negative and CXCR3-positive naive CD8 T cells. Whole-study findings and limits: The study found more hydrophobic TRB CDR3s in CXCR3-positive naive cells than in CXCR3-negative naive cells. Whereas both naive subsets had comparably high diversity, memory CD8+ cells had much lower diversity.

5' RACE that incorporated UMI labels was used to prepare the TRB cDNA libraries. TCRdb re-called the 5' RACE reads; every CDR3 protein appears as one record, without DNA. Its listing shows 140,000 to 150,000 distinct CDR3 sequences. About this clonotype: The target antigen is unknown.

Germline V gives CDR1 MGHDK, CDR2 SYGVNS. CDR3 length: 14 residues. J is TRBJ1-2 and V is TRBV25-1; the TRBD1 assignment by TCRdb is unverifiable without DNA. The sequence came from a human donor in good health. Some clones in this sample may be carry-over from other donors' samples. Sequenced material: naive CXCR3+ CD8+ T cells from blood. Subset: CD45RO-CCR7+CD27+CD95- naive CD8+ T cells expressing CXCR3 (TNR3+). CDR3 in amino acids: CASSRGTPEHGYTF.